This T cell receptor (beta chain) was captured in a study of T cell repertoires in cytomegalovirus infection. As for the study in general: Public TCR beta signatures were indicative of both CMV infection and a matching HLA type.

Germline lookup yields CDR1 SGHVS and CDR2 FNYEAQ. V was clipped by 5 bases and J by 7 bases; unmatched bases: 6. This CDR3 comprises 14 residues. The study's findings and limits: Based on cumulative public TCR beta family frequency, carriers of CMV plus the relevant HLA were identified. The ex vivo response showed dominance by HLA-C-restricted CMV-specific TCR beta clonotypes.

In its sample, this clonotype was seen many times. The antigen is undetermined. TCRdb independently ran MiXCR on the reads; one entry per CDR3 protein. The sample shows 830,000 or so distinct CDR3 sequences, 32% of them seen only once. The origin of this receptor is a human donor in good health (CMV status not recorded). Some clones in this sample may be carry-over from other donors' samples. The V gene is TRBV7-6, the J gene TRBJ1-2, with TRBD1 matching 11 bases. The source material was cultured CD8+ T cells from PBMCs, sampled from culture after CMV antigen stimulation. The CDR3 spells CASSLGQGASGYTF. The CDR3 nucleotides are TGTGCCAGCAGCCTAGGACAGGGGGCGAGTGGCTACACCTTC.